This record covers a single T cell receptor (beta chain). Germline CDR1 is SGHTA and CDR2 is FQGNSA. Trimming removed 1 base from V and 4 bases from J, with 16 bases in between. CDR3 size: 16 residues. These data belong to a study of blood T cell repertoires in COVID-19. Profiling relied on immunoSEQ multiplex PCR, and the TCRdb table lists in-frame clones only, not all of them. The sample yields a few hundred thousand clones, 80% to 90% seen once. For recovered donors of Cohort 3, there were two negative PCRs, clearance, or symptom resolution. The genes are TRBV7-2 and TRBJ1-1; D is perhaps TRBD1 (5 bases). This receptor was obtained from a woman aged 60-75 years who had recovered from COVID-19. The sample comprised PBMCs or T cells enriched from blood (not recorded which). CDR3 bases: TGTGCCAGCAGCTTAGGGCCCCAGGGTGCGACCACTGAAGCTTTCTTT. This encodes CASSLGPQGATTEAFF.